The sequence of this T cell receptor beta chain was determined in a study of blood T cell repertoires in COVID-19. Study at large: Samples of COVID-19 (acute and convalescent) were obtained from the United States, Italy and Spain. PBMCs, B-cell-depleted T cells, or T cells provided the cDNA or gDNA that made up the material.

This clone has just a few counts. Germline V gene sequence: CDR1 MNHEY, CDR2 SVGAGI. The CDR3 runs 16 residues. The J segment lost 10 bases and the V segment lost 0 bases, leaving 11 bases of the junction unmatched. Authors' processing steps: The authors estimated nucleated cell counts from reference gene primer amplification. The repertoire was sequenced with immunoSEQ multiplex PCR; TCRdb's copy has only in-frame clones and lacks some. The DNA was the basis for D and trimming; V, J and clone size are from that table. Of around 170,000 clones listed, around three quarters are singletons. The J gene is TRBJ1-4, the V gene TRBV6-5; 7 bases fit TRBD1. This clonotype was obtained from a man aged 65 to 79 with active or convalescent COVID-19. Input material: peripheral blood. The CDR3 is CASSYSVPWTGGKLFF. In nucleotides, the CDR3 is TGTGCCAGCAGTTACTCGGTTCCTTGGACAGGCGGAAAACTGTTTTTT.